The present TCR beta chain was sequenced within a study of T cell changes during pregnancy in multiple sclerosis. TCRdb's copy holds only in-frame clones and misses some; the assay was immunoSEQ multiplex PCR. The top ten clones hold less than 0.85% of a sample with around 78,000 clones, 75% to 95% of them seen once. The germline V gene has CDR1 SGHTA and CDR2 FQGNSA. The V gene lost 4 bases and the J gene lost 0 bases, with 7 bases spanning the gap. The CDR3 length is 15 residues. The TCR comes from a female donor in good health, enrolled as a control in a pregnancy study. This specimen consisted of peripheral blood, obtained in the third trimester of pregnancy. The chain uses TRBV7-2 and TRBJ2-6; D is unclear. This chain's CDR3 is CASSSQASGANVLTF. The DNA of the CDR3 is TGTGCCAGCAGCTCGCAGGCCTCTGGGGCCAACGTCCTGACTTTC.